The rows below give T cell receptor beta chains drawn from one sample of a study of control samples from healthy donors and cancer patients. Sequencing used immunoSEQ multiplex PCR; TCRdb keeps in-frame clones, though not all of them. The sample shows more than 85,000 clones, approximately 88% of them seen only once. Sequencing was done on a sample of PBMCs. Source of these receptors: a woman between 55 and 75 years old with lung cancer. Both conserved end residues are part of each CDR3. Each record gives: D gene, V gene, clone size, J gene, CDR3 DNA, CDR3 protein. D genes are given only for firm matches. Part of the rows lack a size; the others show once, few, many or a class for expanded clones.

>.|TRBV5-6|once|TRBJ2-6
TGTGCCAGCAGTTCCAGAGGCTCTGGGGCCAACGTCCTGACTTTC
CASSSRGSGANVLTF
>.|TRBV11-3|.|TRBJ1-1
TGTGCCAGCAGCTTATCCGACAGCGCTGAAGCTTTCTTT
CASSLSDSAEAFF
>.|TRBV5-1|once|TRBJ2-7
TGCGCCAGCAGCTTGACATCTATGACCTACGAGCAGTACTTC
CASSLTSMTYEQYF
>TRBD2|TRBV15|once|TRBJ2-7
TGTGCCACCAGCAGAGATTTTCGTAGCGGGAGTTACGAGCAGTACTTC
CATSRDFRSGSYEQYF
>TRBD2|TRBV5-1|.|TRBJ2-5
TGCGCCAGCAGCGAAGTCAGCGGGGGGCAAGAGACCCAGTACTTC
CASSEVSGGQETQYF
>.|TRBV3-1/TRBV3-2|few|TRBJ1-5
TGTGCCAGCAGCCAAGGGGGAGATAGCAATCAGCCCCAGCATTTT
CASSQGGDSNQPQHF
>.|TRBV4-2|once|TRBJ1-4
TGTGCCAGCAGCCAAGAAGGGGGGGCCCGTGAAAAACTGTTTTTT
CASSQEGGAREKLFF
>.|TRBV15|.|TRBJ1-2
TGTGCCACCAGCAGAGAACAGGGCAACTATGGCTACACCTTC
CATSREQGNYGYTF
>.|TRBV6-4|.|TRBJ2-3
TGTGCCAGCAGTGACCCGGTCCTCACAGATACGCAGTATTTT
CASSDPVLTDTQYF
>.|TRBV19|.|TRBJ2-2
TGTGCCAGTAGTATGGTCCAGGGATCCGGGGAGCTGTTTTTT
CASSMVQGSGELFF
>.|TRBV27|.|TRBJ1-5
TGTGCCAGCAGTTCAACGGGACTCTTGTCCCAGCATTTT
CASSSTGLLSQHF
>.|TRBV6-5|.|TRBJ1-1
TGTGCCAGCAGTTACTCTAGGGGCAACACTGAAGCTTTCTTT
CASSYSRGNTEAFF
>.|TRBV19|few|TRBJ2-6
TGTGCCAGTAGCACGGAGCGCTCTGGGGCCAACGTCCTGACTTTC
CASSTERSGANVLTF
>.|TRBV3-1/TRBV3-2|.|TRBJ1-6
TGTGCCAGCAGAGAGGACACTAGGGATAATTCACCCCTCCACTTT
CASREDTRDNSPLHF
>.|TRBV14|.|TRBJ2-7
TGTGCCAGCAGCCAAGTAATACTTAGCGAGCAGTACTTC
CASSQVILSEQYF
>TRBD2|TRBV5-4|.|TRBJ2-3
TGTGCCAGCAGCTTGGGACTAGCGGGAGCAGATACGCAGTATTTT
CASSLGLAGADTQYF
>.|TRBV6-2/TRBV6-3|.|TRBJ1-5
TGTGCCAGCAGTTACCCCGAAGGGTGGGGGCCCAATCAGCCCCAGCATTTT
CASSYPEGWGPNQPQHF
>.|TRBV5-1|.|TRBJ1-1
TGCGCCAGCAGCTTGGCCGGCATTGGGGGGACTGAAGCTTTCTTT
CASSLAGIGGTEAFF
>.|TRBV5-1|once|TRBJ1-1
TGCGCCAGCAGCCCCACCTCGACAGACGAGAACACTGAAGCTTTCTTT
CASSPTSTDENTEAFF
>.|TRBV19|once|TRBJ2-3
TGTGCCAGTTCCGGGGCCACAGATACGCAGTATTTT
CASSGATDTQYF
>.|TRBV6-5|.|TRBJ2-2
TGTGCCAGCAATCAGGCCCGTGGCGGGGAGCTGTTTTTT
CASNQARGGELFF
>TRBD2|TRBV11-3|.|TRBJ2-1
TGTGCCAGCAGCTTAACTAGCGGGGGAAATGAGCAGTTCTTC
CASSLTSGGNEQFF
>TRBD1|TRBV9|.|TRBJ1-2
TGTGCCAGCAGCGTAGGATCAGGGGGGACAGGGGCCCTTGGTGGCTACACCTTC
CASSVGSGGTGALGGYTF
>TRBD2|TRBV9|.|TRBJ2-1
TGTGCCAGCAGCGCGGGACTAGCGGGGGGGCCTTACAATGAGCAGTTCTTC
CASSAGLAGGPYNEQFF
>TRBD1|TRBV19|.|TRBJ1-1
TGTGCCAGTAGTATGTGGACAGGGCCTCGTCCGAACACTGAAGCTTTCTTT
CASSMWTGPRPNTEAFF
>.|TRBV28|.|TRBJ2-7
TGTGCCAGCAGTTTTCAGGGGTGGAATGTCGAGCAGTACTTC
CASSFQGWNVEQYF
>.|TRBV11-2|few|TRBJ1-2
TGTGCCAGCAGTCCTTTCGACAGATATGGCTACACCTTC
CASSPFDRYGYTF
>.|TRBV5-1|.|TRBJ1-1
TGCGCCAGCAGCCCTAGCACAAACACTGAAGCTTTCTTT
CASSPSTNTEAFF
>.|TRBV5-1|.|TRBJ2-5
TGCGCCAGCGCCCTTGGGGGGACGGAGACCCAGTACTTC
CASALGGTETQYF
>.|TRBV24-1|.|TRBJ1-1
TGTGCCACCAGTGATCACCAGGGCACTGAAGCTTTCTTT
CATSDHQGTEAFF
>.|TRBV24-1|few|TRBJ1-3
TGTGCCACCAGCCCCCGTAGCTCTGGAAACACCATATATTTT
CATSPRSSGNTIYF
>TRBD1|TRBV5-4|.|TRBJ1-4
TGTGCCAGCAGCTTGGGCACAGGGGGCGCATATGAAAAACTGTTTTTT
CASSLGTGGAYEKLFF
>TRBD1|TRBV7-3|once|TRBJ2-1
TGTGCCAGCAGCCCTATGACAGGGAGCAATGAGCAGTTCTTC
CASSPMTGSNEQFF
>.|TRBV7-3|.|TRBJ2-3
TGTGCCAGCAGCTTACTCGACTCCGGAGATACGCAGTATTTT
CASSLLDSGDTQYF
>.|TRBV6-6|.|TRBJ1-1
TGTGCCAGCGAGTTATCGGGCAAGACTGAAGCTTTCTTT
CASELSGKTEAFF
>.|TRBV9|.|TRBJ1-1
TGTGCCAGCAGCGTAGAAGGAGGAGGTGAAGCTTTCTTT
CASSVEGGGEAFF
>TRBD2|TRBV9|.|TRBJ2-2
TGTGCCAGCAGCGTAGCGGGGGGTTCCTCCACCGGGGAGCTGTTTTTT
CASSVAGGSSTGELFF
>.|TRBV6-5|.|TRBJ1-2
TGTGCCAGCAGCGCCTGGGAGGGCTACACCTTC
CASSAWEGYTF
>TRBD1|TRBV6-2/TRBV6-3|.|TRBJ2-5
TGTGCCAGCAGTGGGCTGGGACAGGAGAACCAAGAGACCCAGTACTTC
CASSGLGQENQETQYF
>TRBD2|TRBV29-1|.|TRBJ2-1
TGCAGCGCCGGACTAGCGGGCTACTCCTACAATGAGCAGTTCTTC
CSAGLAGYSYNEQFF
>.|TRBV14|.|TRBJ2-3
TGTGCCAGCAGCCTACGAAGGGGCACTAGCACAGATACGCAGTATTTT
CASSLRRGTSTDTQYF
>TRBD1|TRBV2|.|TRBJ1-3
TGTGCCAGCGCGACAGGGTCTTCTGGAAACACCATATATTTT
CASATGSSGNTIYF
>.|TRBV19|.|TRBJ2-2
TGTGCCGCAGGCGGCCGCGTAGCGAACACCGGGGAGCTGTTTTTT
CAAGGRVANTGELFF
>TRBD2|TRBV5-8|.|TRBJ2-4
TGTGCCAGCAGCTCGATAGGACTAGCGAGAATTAGCGTTCAGTACTTC
CASSSIGLARISVQYF
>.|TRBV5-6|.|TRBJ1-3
TGTGCCAGCAGCTGGGGGGTCCAGTTTGGAAACACCATATATTTT
CASSWGVQFGNTIYF
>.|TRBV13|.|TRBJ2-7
TGTGCCAGCAGCTTAACCTACGTTGACACCTACGAGCAGTACTTC
CASSLTYVDTYEQYF
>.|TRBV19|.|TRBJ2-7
TGTGCCAGTACCAGTGGGGGCGGGAGTACCTACGAGCAGTACTTC
CASTSGGGSTYEQYF
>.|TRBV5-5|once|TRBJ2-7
TGTGCCAGCAGCCCGGACCCGGGCCCTTACGAGCAGTACTTC
CASSPDPGPYEQYF
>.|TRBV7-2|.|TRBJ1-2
TGTGCCAGCAGCTTAGGGGGCAGGGGTTACGATGGCTACACCTTC
CASSLGGRGYDGYTF
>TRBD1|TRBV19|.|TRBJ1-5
TGTGCCAGTAGTAAACCCCGGACAGGGAGTCAGCCCCAGCATTTT
CASSKPRTGSQPQHF
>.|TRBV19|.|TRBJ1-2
TGTGCCAGTAGTATAGGGGGGAACGGCTACACCTTC
CASSIGGNGYTF
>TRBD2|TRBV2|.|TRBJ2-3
TGTGCCAGCAGCCCAGGACTAGCGGGAGGATCAGATACGCAGTATTTT
CASSPGLAGGSDTQYF
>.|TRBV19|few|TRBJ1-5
TGTGCCAGTAGTAAGATGGGGGACAATCAGCCCCAGCATTTT
CASSKMGDNQPQHF
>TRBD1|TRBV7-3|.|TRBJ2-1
TGTGCCAGCAGCTTAACGCCCCTTGACAGGGGAATACTCTTC
CASSLTPLDRGILF
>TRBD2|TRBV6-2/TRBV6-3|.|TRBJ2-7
TGTGCCAGCAGTTACTCCGGGACTAGCGGGTCAACCTACGAGCAGTACTTC
CASSYSGTSGSTYEQYF
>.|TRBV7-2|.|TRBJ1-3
TGTGCCAGCAGCTTCGGCAGGGTAAACACCATATATTTT
CASSFGRVNTIYF
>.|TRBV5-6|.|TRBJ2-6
TGTGCCAGCAGCTGGGGATCTGGGGCCAACGTCCTGACTTTC
CASSWGSGANVLTF
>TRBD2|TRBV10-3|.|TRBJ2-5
TGTGCCATCAGGGATAGCGGGTTGGGAGAGACCCAGTACTTC
CAIRDSGLGETQYF
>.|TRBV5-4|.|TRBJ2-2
TGTGCCAGCAGCTTGTTCGGCAGGAACACCGGGGAGCTGTTTTTT
CASSLFGRNTGELFF
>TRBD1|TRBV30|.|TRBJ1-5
TGTGCCTGGAGCTCGGACAGGGGCTATCCCCCTAACAATCAGCCCCAGCATTTT
CAWSSDRGYPPNNQPQHF